The clone carrying this T cell receptor beta chain appeared a single time. Its cognate antigen is unknown. V was pared by 3 bases and J by 6 bases, with 7 bases between. CDR1 is SGHNT, CDR2 YYREEE, per germline (reference sequence). The length of the CDR3 is 11 residues. Clones were sequenced by immunoSEQ multiplex PCR, and TCRdb holds only the in-frame ones, with some missing. The table shows 200,000 to 250,000 clones, with about 95% occurring only once. These data are taken from a study of T cell responses to AZD1222 COVID-19 vaccine. Regarding the study as a whole: Spike as a whole was targeted by vaccine-associated CD4 TCRs, dominant at 160-218 and 743-854.

The sample here was peripheral blood, taken 28 days after the second dose of the MenACWY control vaccine. V is TRBV5-4 and J is TRBJ2-7; D is uncertain. This receptor was obtained from an adult who received the MenACWY meningococcal vaccine as a control. DNA for the CDR3: TGTGCCAGCAGCTACAAGGGCGAGCAGTACTTC. Translation: CASSYKGEQYF.